The 31 T cell receptor beta chains below all came from one sample that was sequenced in a study of T cell repertoires in cytomegalovirus infection. TCRdb re-analysed the reads in MiXCR, keeping a single row per CDR3 protein. The data hold 100,000 or so distinct CDR3 sequences, with about 29% observed a single time. Which antigens these TCRs recognize remains unknown. The source material was CD8+ T cells from cultured PBMCs, sampled from culture after CMV antigen stimulation. The receptors here all came from a human donor in good health (CMV status not recorded). Some clones in this sample may be carry-over from other donors' samples.

This clonotype was detected a few times. The V and J genes are TRBV27 and TRBJ1-4; the D gene is possibly TRBD1 (5 bases). This CDR3 comprises 11 residues. Looked up from germline, CDR1 is MNHEY and CDR2 is SMNVEV (reference sequence). Here the CDR3 reads CVTGVREKLFF. CDR3 coding DNA: TGTGTGACGGGGGTCCGTGAAAAACTGTTTTTT.

V is TRBV7-8 and J is TRBJ2-7; TRBD1 matches 10 bases. V was pared by 5 bases and J by 6 bases, with 10 bases of the junction left unmatched. This CDR3 spans 15 amino acids. CDR1 SGHVS and CDR2 FQNEAQ come from the germline V gene. This CDR3 is CASSDGTGESREQYF. The DNA of the CDR3 is TGTGCCAGCAGCGACGGGACAGGGGAATCCCGCGAGCAGTACTTC.

The J gene is TRBJ2-1, the V gene TRBV6-5; tentatively, D is TRBD1 (5 bases). Trimming stripped 6 bases from V and 3 bases from J, with 12 bases between. The CDR3 length is 14 residues. Looked up from germline, CDR1 is MNHEY and CDR2 is SVGAGI. Written as DNA, the CDR3 is TGTGCCAGCAGGGTCGAGACAGTCTACAATGAGCAGTTCTTC. As protein: CASRVETVYNEQFF.

The chain carries TRBV27 and TRBJ2-7; D is ambiguous. The germline gives CDR1 MNHEY, CDR2 SMNVEV (reference sequence). This CDR3 has 13 amino acids. V was cut by 5 bases and J by 0 bases, with 8 bases left in between. The CDR3 bases are TGTGCCAGCAGTGCACAAAGCTCCTACGAGCAGTACTTC. Translated, it gives CASSAQSSYEQYF.

This chain's CDR3 is CASSLGYGANVLTF. Written as DNA, the CDR3 is TGTGCCAGCAGCTTGGGTTATGGGGCCAACGTCCTGACTTTC. The gene calls are TRBV13 and TRBJ2-6, with D unresolved. CDR3 size: 14 residues. The germline gives CDR1 PRHDT, CDR2 FYEKMQ (reference sequence). Trimming took off 3 bases at V and 3 bases at J, with 6 bases between the two ends.

V and J are TRBV27 and TRBJ2-1; D may be TRBD1 or TRBD2 (5 bases each). Trimming shortened V by 2 bases and J by 6 bases, and 17 bases separated the two germline ends. The CDR3 is made up of 16 amino acids. Germline V CDR1 and CDR2: MNHEY, SMNVEV (reference sequence). The CDR3 DNA reads TGTGCCAGCAGTTTACTCGGGCAGGGACCCTTCAATGAGCAGTTCTTC. Its protein product is CASSLLGQGPFNEQFF.

The rearrangement joins TRBV2 to TRBJ1-2, with a tentative D call TRBD1 (6 bases). Per germline, CDR1 SNHLY and CDR2 FYNNEI. V gave up 2 bases and J gave up 8 bases, with 24 bases separating them. This CDR3 contains 17 residues. Here the CDR3 reads CASSEYVSGHLGGGYTF. Written as DNA, the CDR3 is TGTGCCAGCAGTGAATACGTCTCGGGGCACCTCGGGGGCGGCTACACCTTC.

This clonotype was recorded a few times. The CDR3 nucleotides are TGTGCCAGCAGCTTATGGGTTCGGGGCACCGCGGATACGCAGTATTTT. Translated, it gives CASSLWVRGTADTQYF. V and J are TRBV11-2 and TRBJ2-3, with D perhaps given as TRBD1 or TRBD2 (5 bases each). This CDR3 contains 16 residues. Germline values: CDR1 SGHAT, CDR2 FQNNGV. V was trimmed by 2 bases and J by 6 bases, leaving 18 bases between them.

The chain uses TRBV29-1 and TRBJ1-1; TRBD1 agrees at 7 bases. J was trimmed by 2 bases and V by 7 bases; bases with no gene match: 4. Germline assignment: CDR1 SQVTM and CDR2 ANQGSEA. CDR3 length equals 12 residues. CDR3: CSARQGNTEAFF. The CDR3 DNA reads as TGCAGCGCAAGACAGGGTAACACTGAAGCTTTCTTT.

This clonotype was picked up many times. The J gene is TRBJ2-1, the V gene TRBV12-3 or TRBV12-4; 11 bases fit TRBD2. The CDR3 covers 15 residues. V was pared by 7 bases and J by 0 bases, with 2 bases of the junction left unmatched. CDR3 in amino acids: CASIGLAGSYNEQFF. DNA of the CDR3: TGTGCCAGCATCGGACTAGCGGGCTCCTACAATGAGCAGTTCTTC.

This clonotype was counted only a few times. The rearrangement uses TRBV7-9 and TRBJ2-1; the D gene is possibly TRBD1 (5 bases). V lost 1 base to trimming and J lost 5 bases, with 12 bases between them. Per germline, CDR1 SEHNR and CDR2 FQNEAQ (reference sequence). CDR3 length equals 15 residues. The chain's CDR3 is CASSLEQGGHNEQFF. DNA of the CDR3: TGTGCCAGCAGCTTAGAGCAGGGTGGCCACAATGAGCAGTTCTTC.

A few counts support this clonotype. The rearrangement links TRBV28 to TRBJ1-5, with a tentative D call TRBD1 (5 bases). CDR1 is MDHEN and CDR2 is SYDVKM in the germline V gene. The V gene lost 3 bases and the J gene lost 9 bases, with 12 bases spanning the gap. This CDR3 comprises 13 residues. CDR3 in DNA: TGTGCCAGCAGTTTCAGGGCCACGGGGCCCCAGCATTTT. This codes for CASSFRATGPQHF.

J is TRBJ2-5 and V is TRBV11-2, with 8 nucleotides matching TRBD2. V shed 1 base, J shed 1 base, and the junction held 8 bases outside the gene matches. This CDR3 is 17 amino acids long. Germline-derived CDR1 and CDR2 are SGHAT and FQNNGV. The CDR3 DNA follows: TGTGCCAGCAGCTTAGTTTTCGGGGGGGCTGCCCAAGAGACCCAGTACTTC. Protein sequence: CASSLVFGGAAQETQYF.

A remark on this clonotype: This clone may be a read error of a much larger clone one base away. CDR3 DNA sequence: TGTGTCAGCAGCACATCTCGGATTAAAGACTCACTCCCAGGGTTCTATGGCTACACCTTC. It codes for CVSSTSRIKDSLPGFYGYTF. The genes are TRBV7-9 and TRBJ1-2; D may be TRBD1 (5 bases). Germline V gene sequence: CDR1 SEHNR, CDR2 FQNEAQ (reference sequence). CDR3 length: 20 residues.

The table lists this clonotype with a count of one. The chain uses TRBV27 and TRBJ2-4; 11 nucleotides line up with TRBD1. CDR1 is MNHEY, CDR2 SMNVEV, per germline (reference sequence). Trimming cost V 5 bases and J 8 bases; bases outside gene matches: 5. The CDR3 loop spans 14 amino acids. CDR3 residues: CASSVGQGAYIQYF. CDR3 bases: TGTGCCAGCAGTGTTGGACAGGGGGCGTACATTCAGTACTTC.

This sequence joins TRBV7-9 and TRBJ2-5, with TRBD2 identical over 9 bases. The CDR3 is made up of 16 amino acids. Germline CDR1 is SEHNR and CDR2 is FQNEAQ (reference sequence). V lost 2 bases and J lost 5; bases outside the gene matches: 9. The chain's CDR3 is CASSLPRGGAGETQYF. CDR3 coding DNA: TGTGCCAGCAGCTTACCGCGCGGGGGGGCCGGGGAGACCCAGTACTTC.

This clonotype was seen repeatedly, ten times or more. This rearrangement joins TRBV28 to TRBJ1-5, with a weak D call TRBD1 (5 bases). The germline CDR1 and CDR2 sequences are MDHEN and SYDVKM. This CDR3 is 14 amino acids long. Trimming left V 5 bases short and J 1 base short, with 9 bases between. CDR3: CASSLWDSNQPQHF. The CDR3 nucleotides are TGTGCCAGCAGTCTCTGGGACAGCAATCAGCCCCAGCATTTT.

This clonotype was recorded at least ten times. The chain uses TRBV7-9 and TRBJ2-1; TRBD1 is a possible D gene (5 bases). The CDR3 covers 14 residues. The V end was cut by 6 bases, the J end by 0 bases, with 9 bases between. Germline V gene data show CDR1 as SEHNR and CDR2 as FQNEAQ (reference sequence). The CDR3 DNA reads as TGTGCCAGCAGGGACATAGGCTCCTACAATGAGCAGTTCTTC. It codes for CASRDIGSYNEQFF.

This clonotype was seen a handful of times. In DNA form, the CDR3 reads TGTGCCAGCAGCTTAGATATCACTAGCGACGAGCAGTACTTC. It translates to CASSLDITSDEQYF. The chain joins TRBV7-2 to TRBJ2-7; 7 bases line up with TRBD2. Trimming cost V 1 base and J 5 bases; bases outside gene matches: 5. The CDR3 runs 14 residues. Germline values: CDR1 SGHTA, CDR2 FQGNSA.

The chain joins TRBV5-1 to TRBJ1-1; no clear D. The germline V gene has CDR1 SGHRS and CDR2 YFSETQ. Trimming took off 4 bases at V and 2 bases at J, with 12 bases between the two ends. The CDR3 has 14 residues. CDR3: CASSPDQLNTEAFF. CDR3 in DNA: TGCGCCAGCAGCCCGGATCAGCTAAACACTGAAGCTTTCTTT.

This clonotype came up a few times. J is TRBJ2-7 and V is TRBV4-2, with D unresolved. V was trimmed by 1 base and J by 1 base, leaving 8 bases between them. CDR1 and CDR2 from the germline V gene are LGHNA and YNFKEQ. The CDR3 length is 14 residues. CDR3 amino acids: CASSQAPGSYEQYF. The CDR3 bases are TGTGCCAGCAGCCAAGCCCCCGGGTCCTACGAGCAGTACTTC.

The chain couples TRBV7-8 to TRBJ2-1; D remains ambiguous. V was trimmed by 1 base and J by 0 bases, leaving 4 bases between them. Germline V gene data show CDR1 as SGHVS and CDR2 as FQNEAQ. The CDR3 spans 14 residues. CDR3 sequence: CASSLDLSYNEQFF. CDR3 bases: TGTGCCAGCAGCTTAGACCTCTCCTACAATGAGCAGTTCTTC.

The V gene is TRBV7-6, the J gene TRBJ2-7; D possibly corresponds to TRBD2 (5 bases). CDR1 SGHVS and CDR2 FNYEAQ come from the germline V gene. The CDR3 is 12 amino acids. V was clipped by 4 bases and J by 5 bases, with 9 bases between them. CDR3 protein: CASSWNGDEQYF. The CDR3 nucleotides read TGTGCCAGCAGCTGGAACGGGGACGAGCAGTACTTC.

The chain has TRBV30 and TRBJ2-7; 9 bases align to TRBD1. Per the germline V gene, CDR1 is GTSNPN and CDR2 is SVGIG (reference sequence). V was clipped by 3 bases and J by 2 bases; unmatched bases: 8. This CDR3 has 15 amino acids. CDR3 sequence reads: CAWSPGTGSPYEQYF. The CDR3 region has the DNA TGTGCCTGGAGCCCCGGGACAGGGTCGCCCTACGAGCAGTACTTC.

This clonotype was recorded a few times. The rearrangement uses TRBV7-2 and TRBJ2-5; 8 nucleotides line up with TRBD2. CDR3 length equals 19 residues. After removal of 3 bases from V and 5 bases from J, the junction contained 20 bases not matched to a gene. CDR1 and CDR2 from the germline V gene are SGHTA and FQGNSA. CDR3 amino acids: CASSLRGRTSPGLSETQYF. The CDR3 coding sequence is TGTGCCAGCAGCTTGAGGGGGAGGACTAGCCCGGGTTTATCTGAGACCCAGTACTTC.

This chain connects TRBV28 to TRBJ1-4; D may be TRBD1 (5 bases). Germline-derived CDR1 and CDR2 are MDHEN and SYDVKM. The CDR3 has 14 residues. With 2 bases removed from V and 10 bases from J, the gap between germline ends came to 14 bases. The CDR3 DNA sequence: TGTGCCAGCAGTTTACCCTGCGAAGGGGTAAAACTGTTTTTT. It codes for CASSLPCEGVKLFF. Supplemented by reference TRBV28 and TRBJ1-4, the full variable domain reads DVKVTQSSRYLVKRTGEKVFLECVQDMDHENMFWYRQDPGLGLRLIYFSYDVKMKEKGDIPEGYSVSREKKERFSLILESASTNQTSMYLCASSLPCEGVKLFFGSGTQLSVL.

A few counts support this clonotype. This chain links TRBV6-8 with TRBJ1-6; tentative D call: TRBD1 (6 bases). V was shortened by 4 bases and J by 5 bases, with 15 bases between the two germline ends. The CDR3 sequence is 16 residues long. Germline-derived CDR1 and CDR2 are MNHGY and SAAAGT. The CDR3 protein is CASSSQGTLNNSPLHF. For the CDR3, the DNA is TGTGCCAGCAGTTCTCAGGGGACCCTAAATAATTCACCCCTCCACTTT.

This chain connects TRBV5-3 to TRBJ2-1; perhaps TRBD1 as D (6 bases). TRBV5-3 is an ORF, with its function uncertain. Between the trimmed V and J ends, which lost 8 bases and 0 bases, there was a span of 18 bases. CDR3 length: 16 residues. CDR3 loop: CASSSLRGSSYNEQFF. CDR3 coding DNA: TGTGCCAGCAGTTCTTTAAGGGGGAGCTCCTACAATGAGCAGTTCTTC.

This clonotype was detected many times. The chain carries TRBV7-8 and TRBJ1-1; 7 bases match TRBD1. This CDR3 comprises 14 residues. Per the germline V gene, CDR1 is SGHVS and CDR2 is FQNEAQ. V was pared by 4 bases and J by 1 base, with 3 bases of the junction left unmatched. The CDR3: CASSYGTANTEAFF. In nucleotides, the CDR3 is TGTGCCAGCAGCTACGGGACAGCGAACACTGAAGCTTTCTTT.

V gene TRBV25-1 combines with J gene TRBJ2-1, with D hard to call. CDR3 length: 14 residues. Trimming cost V 3 bases and J 6 bases, with 12 bases left between them. CDR1 MGHDK and CDR2 SYGVNS come from the germline V gene. This CDR3 is CASSEERLSNEQFF. Written as DNA, the CDR3 is TGTGCCAGCAGTGAGGAACGACTGTCCAATGAGCAGTTCTTC.

This chain links TRBV24-1 with TRBJ2-7, with TRBD1 matching over 10 bases. This CDR3 has 16 residues. Losses at the gene ends were 3 bases for V and 2 bases for J; bases not matched to a gene: 6. CDR1 and CDR2 (germline): KGHDR, SFDVKD. CDR3 DNA: TGTGCCACCAGTGATGGGGACAGGGGAGCCCCCTACGAGCAGTACTTC. It is translated as CATSDGDRGAPYEQYF.